This T cell receptor beta chain was obtained from a study of shared clonotypes between healthy human individuals (dated by TCRdb to the early 2020s). Describing the broader study: The cohort included a few men and two women between 18 and 49 years of age. Leukapheresis yielded between about 0.8 and 8.9 billion PBMCs per donor. To estimate repertoire size and how much clonotype sharing occurs between individuals, the study deeply sequenced the blood TCR repertoires of 4 to 6 healthy adults. To increase sequencing depth and limit assay-specific biases, TCR repertoire library preparation and sequencing were carried out by different laboratories using diverse techniques. What the research found in general, with its limitations: The small number of donors limited the genetic and exposure-history diversity represented. Based on pairwise subsampling, the degree of clonotype sharing among donors was expected to be affected by sequencing depth. Sampling was restricted to blood, and TCR repertoires in tissues likely differ from the TCR repertoires found in blood.

From the cysteine through the phenylalanine, the CDR3 covers 13 amino acids. Only CDR3 DNA is held: 39 bases, read in frame from base 1. Based on the germline V gene, the CDR1 and CDR2 sequences are MGHRA and YSYEKL. Deletion took 0 bases off V and 8 bases off J, with a span of 11 bases between the germline ends. Using the deep immunoSEQ assay, multiplex PCR amplified TCR CDR3 regions from genomic DNA. Extracted genomic DNA from each cell subset was spread evenly across all wells of several immunoSEQ 96-well plates, with each plate serving as a replicate. For unsorted PBMC, around 310 ng of genomic DNA, equivalent to approximately 28,000 T cell genomes, went into each replicate PCR. Genomic DNA from unsorted PBMC was sequenced over ten immunoSEQ deep assay plates. Purified libraries were measured with a Qubit 3.0 fluorometer, size-checked on a Bioanalyzer 2100, and measured again with the KAPA Library Quantification kit. Each immunoSEQ 96-well plate was sequenced on its own single-read 150-cycle Illumina NextSeq 550 flow cell. The study's processing was this. The immunoSEQ output contained only junctional sequences without quality scores, so filtering could not match that applied to full-length reads. To assign V/J genes and CDR3, sequences were annotated against IMGT germline references using PyIR, a Python wrapper for IgBLAST v1.9. Reads were filtered out if the reads had weak V/J assignments (E-value above 1e-6), no CDR3, stop codons, out-of-frame junctions, or ambiguous translated residues. V3J clonotypes were defined by identical inferred V gene, J gene, and CDR3 amino acid sequence. Percentage overlap between repertoires was computed as shared unique clonotypes divided by the size of the smaller repertoire. RTK rarefaction, the Chao1 estimator, and Recon v2.1 estimates of unobserved clonotypes were used to assess repertoire richness. Entries here come from immuneACCESS through TCRdb and include only in-frame sequences with V and J called. Some clones fail to appear in such tables; in the studies checked, an unresolved V gene covers under half of the shortfall, and the cause of the remainder is unknown. The DNA gave D and trimming, while V, J and clone size come from that table. A total of roughly 96,000 clones appear in this sample, less than 60% of them only once. The top ten constitute approximately 16% of the sample.

This clone was observed a handful of times. Its antigen target is currently unknown. Per-base quality was not reported, and no clone a single base away is much larger than it. The donors were healthy, HIV-negative adults who had no recently reported acute infections or vaccinations. Every donor was a Caucasian adult living in Nashville, Tennessee, USA. In the unsorted samples, roughly 90 million PBMCs were counted, and genomic DNA was extracted using the QIAamp DNA Blood Mini kit. After blood collection by leukapheresis, PBMCs were isolated using Ficoll-Histopaque density gradient centrifugation and then cryopreserved in the vapor phase of liquid nitrogen.

The rearrangement combines TRBV4-1 with TRBJ2-7; too little of a D gene remains to name it. This sequence was found in a middle-aged woman in good health. Some clones in this sample may be carry-over from other donors' samples. The sample taken for sequencing was PBMCs. The sequenced DNA is TGCGCCAGCAGCCAAGATGAGGCCCTCAAGCAGTACTTC. The resulting protein is CASSQDEALKQYF.